The present T cell receptor (beta chain) was sequenced within a study of a mutant IDH1 vaccine in newly diagnosed glioma. Across the whole study: There were roughly 62% males and around 38% females among treated patients, whose mean age was approximately 41 years.

The assay was immunoSEQ multiplex PCR, and TCRdb's table has in-frame clones only and misses some. The sample carries 60,000 or so clones, 84% recorded once. Germline V CDR1 and CDR2: SGHAT, FQNNGV. This CDR3 has 15 residues. With V trimmed by 1 base and J by 3 bases, 0 bases remained unmatched. The time point denotes: week 35, safety follow-up. Alongside topical imiquimod, each dose of vaccine comprised 300 ug of mutant IDH1 20-mer peptide. The donors' diagnosis was new WHO grade 3 or 4 astrocytoma that was IDH1-mutant and ATRX-lost. As to this clone: As yet, its antigen is unknown.

V usage is TRBV11-2 and J usage is TRBJ2-5; 12 bases line up with TRBD2. This receptor was identified in a man aged 25 to 45 with glioma. The input for sequencing was PBMCs, taken from a glioma patient whose treatment included an IDH1 peptide vaccine. The CDR3 bases are TGTGCCAGCAGCTTAGCTAGCGGGGGGGAAGAGACCCAGTACTTC. Translating gives CASSLASGGEETQYF. Together with reference TRBV11-2 and TRBJ2-5, the CDR3 gives the full variable domain: EAGVAQSPRYKIIEKRQSVAFWCNPISGHATLYWYQQILGQGPKLLIQFQNNGVVDDSQLPKDRFSAERLKGVDSTLKIQPAKLEDSAVYLCASSLASGGEETQYFGPGTRLLVL.